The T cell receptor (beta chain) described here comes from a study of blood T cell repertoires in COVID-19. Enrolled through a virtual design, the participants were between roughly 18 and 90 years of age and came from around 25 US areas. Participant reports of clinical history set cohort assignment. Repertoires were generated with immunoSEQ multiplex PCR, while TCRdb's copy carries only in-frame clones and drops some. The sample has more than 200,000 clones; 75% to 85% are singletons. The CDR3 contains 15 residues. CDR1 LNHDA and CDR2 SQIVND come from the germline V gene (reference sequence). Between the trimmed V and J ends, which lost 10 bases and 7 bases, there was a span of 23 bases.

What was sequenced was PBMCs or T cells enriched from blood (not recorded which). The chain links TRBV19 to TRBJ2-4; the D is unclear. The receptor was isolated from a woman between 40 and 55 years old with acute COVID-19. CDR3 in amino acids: CATSRNPDSRNIQYF. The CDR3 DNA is TGTGCCACATCCCGGAATCCTGATTCGAGGAACATTCAGTACTTC.